A single sample gave rise to the 28 T cell receptor beta chains below, sequenced in a study of cytomegalovirus exposure and HLA in healthy donors (dated 2017 in TCRdb). The library came from the immunoSEQ multiplex PCR assay. For the multiplex PCR, a mixture combining 60 forward primers for TCR Vbeta segments and 13 reverse primers for TCR Jbeta segments was used. TCRdb took this table from immuneACCESS and kept in-frame rearrangements with V and J called. Such tables lack part of the clones; where checked against another copy, unresolved V genes explain under half of the gap, and the rest is unexplained. The sample records about 210,000 clones, roughly 84% of which are singletons. In total, the top ten clones hold 0.2% to 0.25% of the sample. The sequenced material came from PBMCs. Source of these receptors: a girl aged 2-15 years in good health and CMV-seronegative.

V gene TRBV7-2 combines with J gene TRBJ2-3; 11 bases are a match to TRBD2. The CDR3 is 14 amino acids. The germline CDR1 and CDR2 sequences are SGHTA and FQGNSA. The J segment lost 5 bases and the V segment lost 3 bases, leaving 1 base of the junction unmatched. Here the CDR3 DNA reads TGTGCCAGCAGCTTCGGACTAGCGGGAGATACGCAGTATTTT. Protein: CASSFGLAGDTQYF.

The chain is built from TRBV6-1 and TRBJ2-3, with 12 positions matching TRBD2. This CDR3 is built from 16 residues. Germline CDR1 MNHNS, CDR2 SASEGT. The J segment lost 4 bases and the V segment lost 0 bases, leaving 2 bases of the junction unmatched. CDR3 DNA: TGTGCCAGCAGTGAAGCTACTAGCGGGAGGCCAGATACGCAGTATTTT. Its protein product is CASSEATSGRPDTQYF.

V is TRBV13 and J is TRBJ2-5; TRBD1 matches 10 bases. V was clipped by 5 bases and J by 3 bases; unmatched bases: 3. CDR1 is PRHDT, CDR2 FYEKMQ, per germline (reference sequence). This CDR3 region has 14 residues. Here the CDR3 DNA reads TGTGCCAGCAGCCGGGGACAGGGGAAAGAGACCCAGTACTTC. Amino acids: CASSRGQGKETQYF.

V is TRBV28 and J is TRBJ1-2; maybe TRBD1 (5 bases). CDR1 is MDHEN and CDR2 is SYDVKM in the germline V gene. Trimming removed 7 bases from V and 4 bases from J, with 10 bases in between. This CDR3 is built from 12 residues. The CDR3 nucleotides read TGTGCCAGCAAATTGGGGGGCTATGGCTACACCTTC. It is translated as CASKLGGYGYTF.

This clone was observed a handful of times. The rearrangement joins TRBV2 to TRBJ1-1; D possibly corresponds to TRBD1 (6 bases). Germline loops: CDR1 SNHLY, CDR2 FYNNEI. Trimming cost V 5 bases and J 0 bases, with 10 bases left between them. The CDR3 is made up of 14 amino acids. This CDR3 is CASSWTEMNTEAFF. As DNA, the CDR3 is TGTGCCAGCAGTTGGACAGAGATGAACACTGAAGCTTTCTTT.

The chain joins TRBV9 to TRBJ1-2; possible D gene TRBD1, 5 bases. Germline loops: CDR1 SGDLS, CDR2 YYNGEE. The CDR3 sequence is 20 residues long. The V and J ends lost 2 bases and 2 bases respectively, with 28 bases between them. The CDR3 nucleotides read TGTGCCAGCAGCGTGAACAGGCGATCAGGAAGTGGGCCTTTGAACTATGGCTACACCTTC. Protein sequence: CASSVNRRSGSGPLNYGYTF.

V gene TRBV5-1 combines with J gene TRBJ2-3, with TRBD2 matching over 8 bases. The CDR3 sequence is 14 residues long. Per germline, CDR1 SGHRS and CDR2 YFSETQ. J was trimmed by 4 bases and V by 4 bases; bases with no gene match: 5. CDR3 DNA sequence: TGCGCCAGCAGCCATAGCGGGGCCTCAGATACGCAGTATTTT. Translated: CASSHSGASDTQYF.

Comments on this clone: Other DNA sequences within the sample encode an identical CDR3. The genes are TRBV6-5 and TRBJ2-7; 8 bases map to TRBD1. This CDR3 has 13 amino acids. Trimming at V came to 0 bases and at J to 7 bases, leaving 2 bases not matched to a gene. Germline CDR1 is MNHEY and CDR2 is SVGAGI. The CDR3 spells CASSYSTGGEQYF. CDR3 coding DNA: TGTGCCAGCAGTTACTCTACAGGGGGGGAGCAGTACTTC.

The chain combines TRBV30 with TRBJ2-7, with a possible D match to TRBD2 (5 bases). Germline values: CDR1 GTSNPN, CDR2 SVGIG (reference sequence). There are 13 residues in the CDR3. V was shortened by 3 bases and J by 6 bases, with 15 bases between the two germline ends. The CDR3 reads CAWRPAVLSEQYF. The CDR3 DNA follows: TGTGCCTGGAGGCCAGCGGTCCTCTCCGAGCAGTACTTC.

This chain joins TRBV10-2 and TRBJ2-5; D gene unclear. CDR3 length equals 16 residues. Germline CDR1 is WSHSY and CDR2 is SAAADI. The germline V and J ends were trimmed by 0 bases and 2 bases, with 13 bases remaining between them. This CDR3 is CASSESPLVRQETQYF. CDR3 nucleotides: TGCGCCAGCAGTGAGTCCCCCTTAGTACGGCAAGAGACCCAGTACTTC.

The chain combines TRBV6-5 with TRBJ2-7; TRBD1 matches at 8 bases. The length of the CDR3 is 14 residues. V lost 8 bases to trimming and J lost 2 bases; unmatched junction nucleotides: 8. Germline V gene data show CDR1 as MNHEY and CDR2 as SVGAGI. DNA for the CDR3: TGTGCCAGCGGGAAGACAGGGGCCCCCTACGAGCAGTACTTC. It yields the protein CASGKTGAPYEQYF.

The chain joins TRBV15 to TRBJ2-1; D is perhaps TRBD2 (6 bases). The CDR3 runs to 14 residues. Germline CDR1 reads LNHNV; CDR2 reads YYDKDF (reference sequence). V was trimmed by 1 base and J by 4 bases, leaving 8 bases between them. Here the CDR3 DNA reads TGTGCCACCAGCAGAGCCGGGACTTACAATGAGCAGTTCTTC. Residues: CATSRAGTYNEQFF. Combining the CDR3 with reference TRBV15 and TRBJ2-1 gives the whole variable domain DAMVIQNPRYQVTQFGKPVTLSCSQTLNHNVMYWYQQKSSQAPKLLFHYYDKDFNNEADTPDNFQSRRPNTSFCFLDIRSPGLGDTAMYLCATSRAGTYNEQFFGPGTRLTVL.

This chain links TRBV19 with TRBJ1-2; the match to TRBD1 covers 12 bases. CDR1 is LNHDA, CDR2 SQIVND, per germline (reference sequence). Trimming took 1 base from V and 6 from J; bases not matched to a gene: 3. CDR3 length: 15 amino acids. CDR3 DNA sequence: TGTGCCAGTAGTATAGTTGGGACAGGGGGCGATGGCTACACCTTC. As protein: CASSIVGTGGDGYTF.

To note about this clone: The junction does not match germline at one end; this may be a read error. J is TRBJ2-3 and V is TRBV5-1; TRBD2 matches 7 bases. Germline CDR1 SGHRS, CDR2 YFSETQ. The CDR3 contains 14 residues. For the CDR3, the DNA is TGCGCCGGCAGCTTCAGCGGGGTTACAGATACGCAGTATTTT. Its protein is CAGSFSGVTDTQYF.

The chain employs TRBV6-5 and TRBJ2-7; the D is unclear. Trimming took 7 bases from V and 3 from J, leaving 19 bases between them. The CDR3 has 15 amino acids. CDR1 is MNHEY and CDR2 is SVGAGI in the germline V gene. The CDR3 DNA is TGTGCCAGCACAACCCGAGCCCGTAATGACTACGAGCAGTACTTC. This translates into CASTTRARNDYEQYF.

The chain is built from TRBV7-2 and TRBJ2-3, with D tentatively TRBD1 (5 bases). CDR1 and CDR2 (germline): SGHTA, FQGNSA. This CDR3 contains 14 residues. V lost 1 base, J lost 5 bases, and 10 bases lay in between. Here the CDR3 DNA reads TGTGCCAGCAGCTTAGAAGGGGCGATAGATACGCAGTATTTT. It encodes CASSLEGAIDTQYF.

This clone was observed a single time. The chain has TRBV2 and TRBJ2-5; TRBD1 matches at 9 bases. The ends lost 4 bases at V and 5 bases at J; junction bases unmatched: 17. The CDR3 runs to 18 residues. Germline values: CDR1 SNHLY, CDR2 FYNNEI. The CDR3 DNA reads as TGTGCCAGCAGTGTCCTGCGAAAACTACAGGGGGCGGAGGAGACCCAGTACTTC. Protein: CASSVLRKLQGAEETQYF.

V and J are TRBV4-2 and TRBJ2-1; 13 bases align to TRBD2. V lost 4 bases and J lost 0; bases outside the gene matches: 9. CDR1 and CDR2 from the germline V gene are LGHNA and YNFKEQ. CDR3 length: 19 residues. Here the CDR3 reads CASSPRTSGGASSYNEQFF. For the CDR3, the DNA is TGTGCCAGCAGCCCTCGGACTAGCGGGGGCGCGAGCTCCTACAATGAGCAGTTCTTC.

The chain couples TRBV6-1 to TRBJ2-3; D remains unclear. Germline V CDR1 and CDR2: MNHNS, SASEGT. The V gene lost 3 bases and the J gene lost 4 bases, with 8 bases spanning the gap. The CDR3 runs 13 residues. The CDR3 nucleotides are TGTGCCAGCAGTGACCCACAGTCAGATACGCAGTATTTT. Amino acids: CASSDPQSDTQYF.

To note about this clone: Lacking the conserved final phenylalanine or tryptophan, this CDR3 likely reflects a read error. This rearrangement joins TRBV10-3 to TRBJ2-7; 10 bases fit TRBD2. CDR1 is ENHRY, CDR2 SYGVKD, per germline. The V segment lost 6 bases and the J segment 6 bases; nucleotides outside the gene matches: 8. There are 14 residues in the CDR3. This chain's CDR3 is CAIRASGSGSEQYL. As DNA, the CDR3 is TGTGCCATCAGGGCTAGCGGGAGCGGTTCCGAGCAGTACCTC.

The CDR3 bases are TGTGCCAGCAGACTGCAGGGGGCTGGCGGTGGCTACACCTTC. Translated, it gives CASRLQGAGGGYTF. The chain uses TRBV6-5 and TRBJ1-2; the match to TRBD1 covers 8 bases. CDR1 is MNHEY, CDR2 SVGAGI, per germline. With 6 bases clipped from V and 7 bases from J, the junction kept 10 bases outside the gene matches. This CDR3 comprises 14 residues.

The rearrangement links TRBV12-5 to TRBJ1-1; possible D gene TRBD1, 5 bases. Trimming removed 0 bases from V and 5 bases from J, with 13 bases in between. There are 15 residues in the CDR3. The germline V gene has CDR1 LGHNT and CDR2 FRNRAP. CDR3: CASGLVGAGLTEAFF. CDR3 nucleotides: TGTGCTAGTGGTTTGGTTGGGGCCGGATTGACTGAAGCTTTCTTT.

CDR3 amino acids: CASRPTGRETQYF. The CDR3 nucleotides are TGTGCCAGCAGACCGACAGGGAGAGAGACCCAGTACTTC. J is TRBJ2-5 and V is TRBV6-5, with TRBD1 identical over 7 bases. This CDR3 region has 13 residues. The V gene's germline CDR1 is MNHEY and CDR2 SVGAGI. V gave up 6 bases and J gave up 4 bases; unmatched junction bases: 5.

Details on this clone: The junction does not match germline at one end; this may be a read error. The chain employs TRBV7-9 and TRBJ2-3; D is undetermined. This CDR3 has 13 amino acids. The germline gives CDR1 SEHNR, CDR2 FQNEAQ (reference sequence). In DNA form, the CDR3 reads TGTTCCAGCAGCCCCCGGAGTCCAGATACGCAGTATTTT. Its protein product is CSSSPRSPDTQYF.

The CDR3 coding sequence is TGCAGCGTTGTGGTGACTAGCACAGATACGCAGTATTTT. Encoded protein: CSVVVTSTDTQYF. This chain links TRBV29-1 with TRBJ2-3, with D unclear. The CDR3 sequence is 13 residues long. Looked up from germline, CDR1 is SQVTM and CDR2 is ANQGSEA. V dropped 4 bases and J dropped 0 bases, with 8 bases sitting between them.

V gene TRBV29-1 combines with J gene TRBJ2-3; perhaps TRBD2 as D (6 bases). CDR1 and CDR2 from the germline V gene are SQVTM and ANQGSEA. The CDR3 spans 14 residues. V was clipped by 7 bases and J by 2 bases, with 16 bases between them. CDR3 region: CSALREIYTDTQYF. CDR3 DNA: TGCAGCGCCCTCCGGGAGATATACACAGATACGCAGTATTTT.

The chain recombines TRBV5-1 with TRBJ1-2; D is possibly TRBD1 (6 bases). This CDR3 has 14 amino acids. V was cut by 4 bases and J by 0 bases, with 10 bases left in between. Per the germline V gene, CDR1 is SGHRS and CDR2 is YFSETQ. CDR3 amino acids: CASSAGTPNYGYTF. CDR3 DNA: TGCGCCAGCAGCGCCGGGACACCTAACTATGGCTACACCTTC. The whole variable domain, remainder taken from reference TRBV5-1 and TRBJ1-2, is KAGVTQTPRYLIKTRGQQVTLSCSPISGHRSVSWYQQTPGQGLQFLFEYFSETQRNKGNFPGRFSGRQFSNSRSEMNVSTLELGDSALYLCASSAGTPNYGYTFGSGTRLTVV.

The CDR3 DNA sequence: TGTGCCAGCAGTATGGACAGGGGCGTTAGCACAGATACGCAGTATTTT. This gives the protein CASSMDRGVSTDTQYF. The V and J genes are TRBV2 and TRBJ2-3; 9 bases are a match to TRBD1. CDR3 length: 16 residues. V lost 5 bases to trimming and J lost 0 bases; unmatched junction nucleotides: 6. CDR1 is SNHLY and CDR2 is FYNNEI in the germline V gene. The whole variable domain, remainder taken from reference TRBV2 and TRBJ2-3, is EPEVTQTPSHQVTQMGQEVILRCVPISNHLYFYWYRQILGQKVEFLVSFYNNEISEKSEIFDDQFSVERPDGSNFTLKIRSTKLEDSAMYFCASSMDRGVSTDTQYFGPGTRLTVL.